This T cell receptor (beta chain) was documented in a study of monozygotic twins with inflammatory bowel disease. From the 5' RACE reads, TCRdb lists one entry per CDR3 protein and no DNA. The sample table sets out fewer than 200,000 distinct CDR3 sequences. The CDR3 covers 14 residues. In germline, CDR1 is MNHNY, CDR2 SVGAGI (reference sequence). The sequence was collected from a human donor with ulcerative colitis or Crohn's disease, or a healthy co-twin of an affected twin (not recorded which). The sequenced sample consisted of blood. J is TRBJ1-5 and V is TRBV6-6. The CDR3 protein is CASTLGPLDQPQHF.